Following are 7 T cell receptor beta chains from one sample sequenced in a study of T cell repertoires in cytomegalovirus infection. TCRdb re-analysed the reads in MiXCR, keeping a single row per CDR3 protein. In the table there are some 940,000 distinct CDR3 sequences, roughly 30% of which are singletons. No antigen is known for these receptors. Sequenced here: cultured CD8+ T cells from PBMCs, sampled from culture after CMV antigen stimulation. These receptors came from a human donor in good health (CMV status not recorded). Some clones in this sample may be carry-over from other donors' samples.

The J gene is TRBJ2-7, the V gene TRBV7-9, with D possibly being TRBD2 (6 bases). This CDR3 contains 12 residues. Trimming left V 5 bases short and J 6 bases short, with 11 bases between. Looked up from germline, CDR1 is SEHNR and CDR2 is FQNEAQ (reference sequence). The CDR3 sequence is CASSPWDFEQYF. The DNA of the CDR3 is TGTGCCAGCAGCCCTTGGGACTTCGAGCAGTACTTC. The full variable domain, completed using reference TRBV7-9 and TRBJ2-7, is DTGVSQNPRHKITKRGQNVTFRCDPISEHNRLYWYRQTLGQGPEFLTYFQNEAQLEKSRLLSDRFSAERPKGSFSTLEIQRTEQGDSAMYLCASSPWDFEQYFGPGTRLTVT.

This chain connects TRBV7-9 to TRBJ2-7, with D tentatively TRBD2 (7 bases). The V and J ends lost 4 bases and 5 bases respectively, with 18 bases between them. The CDR3 covers 15 residues. Germline loops: CDR1 SEHNR, CDR2 FQNEAQ (reference sequence). In DNA, the CDR3 is TGTGCCAGCAGCTCGCGAAGGGGGGGGCATAACGAGCAGTACTTC. Amino acids: CASSSRRGGHNEQYF.

This chain joins TRBV15 and TRBJ2-1; possible D gene TRBD1, 6 bases. Germline values: CDR1 LNHNV, CDR2 YYDKDF (reference sequence). Between the trimmed V and J ends, which lost 3 bases and 6 bases, there was a span of 12 bases. The CDR3 consists of 14 residues. The CDR3 reads CATSSHPGVNEQFF. The CDR3 bases are TGTGCCACCAGCAGCCACCCAGGGGTCAATGAGCAGTTCTTC.

This clonotype was observed a handful of times. The chain links TRBV20-1 to TRBJ1-2; D ambiguous. Trimming removed 3 bases from V and 4 bases from J, with 15 bases in between. The CDR3 covers 14 residues. Germline V gene sequence: CDR1 DFQATT, CDR2 SNEGSKA (reference sequence). The CDR3 here is CSASGGPKGYGYTF. In DNA, the CDR3 is TGCAGTGCTAGTGGAGGCCCCAAAGGCTATGGCTACACCTTC.

V and J are TRBV10-2 and TRBJ1-2, with 9 bases matching TRBD1. Germline assignment: CDR1 WSHSY and CDR2 SAAADI. The CDR3 is 13 residues long. Trimming cost V 8 bases and J 5 bases; bases outside gene matches: 6. CDR3 DNA sequence: TGCGCCAGCGGACAGGGGTTTTCATATGGCTACACCTTC. This codes for CASGQGFSYGYTF.

This clonotype was found many times. The junction does not match germline at one end; this may be a read error. The chain joins TRBV7-9 to TRBJ2-3; D is ambiguous. From germline, CDR1 is SEHNR and CDR2 FQNEAQ (reference sequence). CDR3 size: 11 residues. In nucleotides, the CDR3 is TGTGCCAGCAGATTAGGGGATACGCAGTATTTT. Translated, it gives CASRLGDTQYF.

This clonotype was counted a few times. The genes are TRBV7-6 and TRBJ1-3; D uncertain. The V end lost 7 bases, the J end lost 4 bases, and 5 bases lay between the germline ends. This CDR3 has 11 amino acids. Germline V gives CDR1 SGHVS, CDR2 FNYEAQ. DNA of the CDR3: TGTGCCAGCACCAAGGGAAACACCATATATTTT. This encodes CASTKGNTIYF.